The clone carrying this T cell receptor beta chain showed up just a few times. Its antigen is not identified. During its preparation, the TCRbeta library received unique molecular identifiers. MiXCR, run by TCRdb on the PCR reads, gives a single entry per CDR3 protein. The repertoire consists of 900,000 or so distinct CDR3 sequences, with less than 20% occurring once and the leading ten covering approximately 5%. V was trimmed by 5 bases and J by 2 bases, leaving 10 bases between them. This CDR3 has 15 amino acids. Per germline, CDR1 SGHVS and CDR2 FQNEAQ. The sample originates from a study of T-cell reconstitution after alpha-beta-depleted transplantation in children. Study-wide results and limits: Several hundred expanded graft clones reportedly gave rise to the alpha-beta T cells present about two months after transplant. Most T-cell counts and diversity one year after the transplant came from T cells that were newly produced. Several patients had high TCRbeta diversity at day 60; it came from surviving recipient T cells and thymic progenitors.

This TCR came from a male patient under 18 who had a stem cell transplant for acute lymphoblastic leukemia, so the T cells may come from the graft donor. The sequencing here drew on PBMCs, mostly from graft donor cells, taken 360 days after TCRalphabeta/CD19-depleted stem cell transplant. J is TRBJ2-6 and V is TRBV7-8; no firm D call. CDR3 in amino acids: CASSPPGTGANVLTF. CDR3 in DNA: TGTGCCAGCAGCCCCCCTGGGACTGGGGCCAACGTCCTGACTTTC.